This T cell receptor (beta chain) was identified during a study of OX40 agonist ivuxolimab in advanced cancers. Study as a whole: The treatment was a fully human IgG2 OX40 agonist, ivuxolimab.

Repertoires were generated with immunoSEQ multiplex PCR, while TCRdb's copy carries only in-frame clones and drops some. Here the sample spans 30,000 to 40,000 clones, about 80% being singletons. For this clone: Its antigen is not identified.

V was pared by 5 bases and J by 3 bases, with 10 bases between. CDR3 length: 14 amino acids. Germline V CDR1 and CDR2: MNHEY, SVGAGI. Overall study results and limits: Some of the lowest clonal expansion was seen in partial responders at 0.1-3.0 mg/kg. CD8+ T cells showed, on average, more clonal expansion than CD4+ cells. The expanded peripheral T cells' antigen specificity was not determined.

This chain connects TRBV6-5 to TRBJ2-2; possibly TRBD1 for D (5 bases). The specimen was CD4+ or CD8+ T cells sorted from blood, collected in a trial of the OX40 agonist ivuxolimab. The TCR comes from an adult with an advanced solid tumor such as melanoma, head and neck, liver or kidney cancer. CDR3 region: CASSGRQYTGELFF. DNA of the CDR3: TGTGCCAGCAGTGGTAGACAGTACACCGGGGAGCTGTTTTTT.